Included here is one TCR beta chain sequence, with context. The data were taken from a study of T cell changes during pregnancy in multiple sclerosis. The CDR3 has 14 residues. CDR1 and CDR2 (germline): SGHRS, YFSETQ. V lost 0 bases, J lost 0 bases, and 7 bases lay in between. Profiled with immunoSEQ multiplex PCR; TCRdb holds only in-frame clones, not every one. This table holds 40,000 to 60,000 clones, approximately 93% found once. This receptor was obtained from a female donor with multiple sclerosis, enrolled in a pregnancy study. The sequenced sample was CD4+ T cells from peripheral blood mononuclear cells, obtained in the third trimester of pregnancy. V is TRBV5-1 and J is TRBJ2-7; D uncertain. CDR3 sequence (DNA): TGCGCCAGCAGCTTGGAGAGCCGCTCCTACGAGCAGTACTTC. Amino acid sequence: CASSLESRSYEQYF.